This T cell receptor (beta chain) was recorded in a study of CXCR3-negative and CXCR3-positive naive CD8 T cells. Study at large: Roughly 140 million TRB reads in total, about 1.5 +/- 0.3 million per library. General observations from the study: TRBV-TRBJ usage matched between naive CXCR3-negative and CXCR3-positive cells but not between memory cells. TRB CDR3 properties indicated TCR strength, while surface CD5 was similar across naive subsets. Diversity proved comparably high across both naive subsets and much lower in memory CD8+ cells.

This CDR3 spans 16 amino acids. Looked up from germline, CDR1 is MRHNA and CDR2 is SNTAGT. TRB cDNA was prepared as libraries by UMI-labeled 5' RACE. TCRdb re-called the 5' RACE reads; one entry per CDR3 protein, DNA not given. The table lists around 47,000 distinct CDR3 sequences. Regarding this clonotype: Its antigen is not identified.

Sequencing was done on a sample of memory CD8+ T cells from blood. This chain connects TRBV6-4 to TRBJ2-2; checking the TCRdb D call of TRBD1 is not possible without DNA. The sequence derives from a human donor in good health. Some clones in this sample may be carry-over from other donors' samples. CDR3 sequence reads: CASSEVAGQGAGELFF.